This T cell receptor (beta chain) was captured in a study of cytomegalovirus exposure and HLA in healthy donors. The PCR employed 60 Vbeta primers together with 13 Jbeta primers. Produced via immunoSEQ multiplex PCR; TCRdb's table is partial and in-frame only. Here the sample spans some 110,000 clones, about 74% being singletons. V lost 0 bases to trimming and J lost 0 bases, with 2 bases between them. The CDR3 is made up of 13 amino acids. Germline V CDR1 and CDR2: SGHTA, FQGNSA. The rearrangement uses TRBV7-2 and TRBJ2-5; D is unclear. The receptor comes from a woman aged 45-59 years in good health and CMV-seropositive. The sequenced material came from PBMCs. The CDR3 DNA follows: TGTGCCAGCAGCTTAGCCTACCAAGAGACCCAGTACTTC. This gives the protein CASSLAYQETQYF.